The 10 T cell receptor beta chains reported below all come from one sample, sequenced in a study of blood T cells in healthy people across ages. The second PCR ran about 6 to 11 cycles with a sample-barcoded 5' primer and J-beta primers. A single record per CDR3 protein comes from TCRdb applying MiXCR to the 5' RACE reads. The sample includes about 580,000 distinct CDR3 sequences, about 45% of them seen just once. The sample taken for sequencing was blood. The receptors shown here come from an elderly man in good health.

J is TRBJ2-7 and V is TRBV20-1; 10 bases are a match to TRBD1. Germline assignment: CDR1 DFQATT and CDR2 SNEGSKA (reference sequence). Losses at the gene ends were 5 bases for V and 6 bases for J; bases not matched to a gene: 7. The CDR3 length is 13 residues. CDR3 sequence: CSASGTGVPEQYF. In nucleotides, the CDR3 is TGCAGTGCTTCCGGGACAGGGGTTCCCGAGCAGTACTTC.

CDR3 in DNA: TGTGCCAGCAGCGCATCCGGGACAGGGGCCTACGAGCAGTACTTC. Translating gives CASSASGTGAYEQYF. The chain couples TRBV9 to TRBJ2-7, with 10 bases lining up with TRBD1. The CDR3 consists of 15 residues. V trimming: 3 bases; J trimming: 2 bases; junction bases outside the gene matches: 5. CDR1 is SGDLS and CDR2 is YYNGEE in the germline V gene. Filled out from reference TRBV9 and TRBJ2-7, the complete variable domain reads DSGVTQTPKHLITATGQRVTLRCSPRSGDLSVYWYQQSLDQGLQFLIQYYNGEERAKGNILERFSAQQFPDLHSELNLSSLELGDSALYFCASSASGTGAYEQYFGPGTRLTVT.

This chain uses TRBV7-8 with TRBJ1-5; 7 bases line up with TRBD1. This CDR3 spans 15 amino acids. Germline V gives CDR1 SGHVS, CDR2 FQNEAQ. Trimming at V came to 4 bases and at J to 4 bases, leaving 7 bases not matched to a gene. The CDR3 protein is CASSSTGSGNQPQHF. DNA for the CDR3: TGTGCCAGCAGCTCGACAGGGTCAGGTAATCAGCCCCAGCATTTT.

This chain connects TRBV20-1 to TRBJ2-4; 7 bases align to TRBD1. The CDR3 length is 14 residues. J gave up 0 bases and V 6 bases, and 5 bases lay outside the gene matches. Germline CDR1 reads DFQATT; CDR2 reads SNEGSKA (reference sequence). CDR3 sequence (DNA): TGCAGTGCAGCACAGGGGACAGCCAAAAACATTCAGTACTTC. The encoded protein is CSAAQGTAKNIQYF.

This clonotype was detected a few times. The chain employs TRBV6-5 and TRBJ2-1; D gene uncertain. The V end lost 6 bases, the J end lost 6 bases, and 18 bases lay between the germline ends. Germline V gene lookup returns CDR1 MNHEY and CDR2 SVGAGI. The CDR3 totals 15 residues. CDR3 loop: CASSLDSTPGNEQFF. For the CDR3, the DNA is TGTGCCAGCAGCCTTGACTCCACCCCAGGCAATGAGCAGTTCTTC.

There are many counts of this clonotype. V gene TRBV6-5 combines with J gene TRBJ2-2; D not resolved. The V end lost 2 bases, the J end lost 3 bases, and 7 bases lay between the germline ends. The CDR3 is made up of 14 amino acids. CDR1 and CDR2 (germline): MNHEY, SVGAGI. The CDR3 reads CASSYGHHTGELFF. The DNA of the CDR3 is TGTGCCAGCAGTTACGGGCACCACACCGGGGAGCTGTTTTTT.

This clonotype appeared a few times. CDR3 sequence (DNA): TGCAGTGCCGCGGACAGGCGACCTCTGGGCTACACCTTC. This sequence encodes CSAADRRPLGYTF. This chain joins TRBV20-1 and TRBJ1-2, with 7 bases aligning to TRBD1. From germline, CDR1 is DFQATT and CDR2 SNEGSKA (reference sequence). This CDR3 is 13 amino acids long. With V trimmed by 6 bases and J by 8 bases, 12 bases remained unmatched.

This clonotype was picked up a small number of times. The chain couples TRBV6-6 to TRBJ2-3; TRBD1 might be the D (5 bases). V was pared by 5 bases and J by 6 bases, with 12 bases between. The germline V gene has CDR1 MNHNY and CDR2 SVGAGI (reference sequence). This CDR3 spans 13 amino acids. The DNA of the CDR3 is TGTGCCAGCAGTGTCAGGGCGGCGGATACGCAGTATTTT. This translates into CASSVRAADTQYF.

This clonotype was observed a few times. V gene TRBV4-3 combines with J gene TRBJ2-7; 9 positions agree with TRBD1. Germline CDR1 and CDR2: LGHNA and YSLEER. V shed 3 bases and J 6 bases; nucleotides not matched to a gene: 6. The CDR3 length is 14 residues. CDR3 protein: CASSHRTGEFEQYF. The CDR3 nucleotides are TGCGCCAGCAGCCATCGGACAGGGGAGTTCGAGCAGTACTTC.

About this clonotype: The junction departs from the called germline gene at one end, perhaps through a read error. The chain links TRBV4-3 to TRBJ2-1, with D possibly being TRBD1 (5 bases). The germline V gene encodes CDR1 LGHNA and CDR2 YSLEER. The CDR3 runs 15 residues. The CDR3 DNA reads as TGCGCCGGCAGCCTCGCCCAGGGCTCCTACAATGAGCAGTTCTTC. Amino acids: CAGSLAQGSYNEQFF.